This TCR beta chain comes out of a study of cytomegalovirus exposure and HLA in healthy donors. Findings and limits, study-wide: Some V segments (TRBV6-2 and TRBV6-3 among them) were excluded as indistinguishable. The study carried out a later analysis of TCR beta sequences. It associated 15,000 to 20,000 of them with specific HLA alleles at a false discovery rate of 0.05. DRB1 had the most TCR associations and HLA-C the fewest, a later analysis found, with rates varying by HLA locus. Judged likely to be a sequencing artifact was a cluster of highly shared sequence variants.

It was with 60 Vbeta and 13 Jbeta primers that the PCR ran. Assay: immunoSEQ multiplex PCR; the TCRdb copy retains only in-frame clones and omits some. The sample lists around 70,000 clones, approximately 80% occurring once. Germline CDR1 reads GTSNPN; CDR2 reads SVGIG (reference sequence). V was trimmed by 4 bases and J by 4 bases, leaving 11 bases between them. The length of the CDR3 is 13 residues. Only one count was recorded for this clone. Its target is unknown. The sample consisted of PBMCs. V gene TRBV30 combines with J gene TRBJ1-3; D call uncertain. This clonotype originated in a girl under 18 in good health and CMV-seropositive. For the CDR3, the DNA is TGTGCCTGGAACCCCAGGTCCGGAAACACCATATATTTT. This sequence encodes CAWNPRSGNTIYF.